The 27 T cell receptor beta chains below come from one sample, sequenced in a study of blood T cell repertoires in COVID-19. This table comes from immunoSEQ multiplex PCR, and its TCRdb copy is limited to in-frame clones, with some not included. The sample lists approximately 200,000 clones, 80% to 90% occurring once. The sequencing sample was made of peripheral blood. These receptors were taken from a woman aged 80 or over with COVID-19, enrolled during active disease.

The J gene is TRBJ2-7, the V gene TRBV27; tentative D call: TRBD1 (6 bases). This CDR3 region has 13 residues. V was trimmed by 3 bases and J by 4 bases, leaving 10 bases between them. Per the germline V gene, CDR1 is MNHEY and CDR2 is SMNVEV (reference sequence). DNA for the CDR3: TGTGCCAGCAGTTTTCTGGGGGCGTACGAGCAGTACTTC. It yields the protein CASSFLGAYEQYF.

The V gene is TRBV6-2 or TRBV6-3, the J gene TRBJ1-5; the D gene is possibly TRBD1 (6 bases). The CDR3 runs 16 residues. Germline V gives CDR1 MNHEY, CDR2 SVGEGT. V was trimmed by 0 bases and J by 5 bases, leaving 14 bases between them. The CDR3 DNA is TGTGCCAGCAGTTACTCCCGGTCCGCAGGGGATCAGCCCCAGCATTTT. As protein: CASSYSRSAGDQPQHF.

The chain couples TRBV11-1 to TRBJ2-7, with unresolved D. The ends were cut back, 1 base at V and 2 bases at J, with 15 bases in the middle. This CDR3 comprises 16 residues. Germline-derived CDR1 and CDR2 are SGHAT and FQDESV (reference sequence). The CDR3 loop is CASSLGSSVDPYEQYF. The CDR3, as DNA: TGTGCCAGCAGCTTAGGCTCGAGCGTGGATCCCTACGAGCAGTACTTC.

The chain has TRBV3-1 (or the pseudogene TRBV3-2) and TRBJ2-2; TRBD2 matches at 7 bases. The V gene end was trimmed by 4 bases and the J gene end by 2 bases; junction bases not matched to a gene: 7. Germline CDR1 reads LGHDT; CDR2 reads YNNKEL (reference sequence). This CDR3 is built from 16 residues. CDR3 coding DNA: TGTGCCAGCAGCCCACGGACTAGGGGCAACACCGGGGAGCTGTTTTTT. It encodes CASSPRTRGNTGELFF.

The chain has TRBV18 and TRBJ2-6; D not certain. Germline CDR1 is KGHSH and CDR2 is LQKENI. This CDR3 region has 17 residues. V shed 3 bases and J shed 1 base, with 13 bases lying between them. As DNA, the CDR3 is TGTGCCAGCTCACCCGCCCTCCTCGCGTCTGGGGCCAACGTCCTGACTTTC. Protein product: CASSPALLASGANVLTF. Full variable domain (outside the CDR3, taken from reference TRBV18 and TRBJ2-6): NAGVMQNPRHLVRRRGQEARLRCSPMKGHSHVYWYRQLPEEGLKFMVYLQKENIIDESGMPKERFSAEFPKEGPSILRIQQVVRGDSAAYFCASSPALLASGANVLTFGAGSRLTVL.

The chain combines TRBV10-3 with TRBJ1-2, with D possibly being TRBD1 (5 bases). This CDR3 has 14 amino acids. V was pared by 2 bases and J by 3 bases, with 10 bases between. Germline values: CDR1 ENHRY, CDR2 SYGVKD. The CDR3 sequence is CAISETREDYGYTF. The CDR3 nucleotides are TGTGCCATCAGTGAGACCAGGGAGGACTATGGCTACACCTTC.

This chain uses TRBV3-1 (or the pseudogene TRBV3-2) with TRBJ2-3; 9 nucleotides match TRBD2. The CDR3 covers 15 residues. Losses at the gene ends were 4 bases for V and 3 bases for J; bases not matched to a gene: 5. Germline CDR1 and CDR2: LGHDT and YNNKEL (reference sequence). Here the CDR3 reads CASSLSGSFTDTQYF. CDR3 DNA sequence: TGTGCCAGCAGCCTTAGCGGGAGTTTTACAGATACGCAGTATTTT.

The chain has TRBV19 and TRBJ2-3; TRBD1 matches at 9 bases. Germline CDR1 and CDR2: LNHDA and SQIVND (reference sequence). The V gene end was trimmed by 1 base and the J gene end by 1 base; junction bases not matched to a gene: 6. The CDR3 is made up of 17 amino acids. CDR3 loop: CASSIGRRDRGTDTQYF. The CDR3 bases are TGTGCCAGTAGTATAGGACGCCGGGACAGGGGCACAGATACGCAGTATTTT.

The chain joins TRBV27 to TRBJ2-5; 12 bases are shared with TRBD2. Germline CDR1 reads MNHEY; CDR2 reads SMNVEV (reference sequence). CDR3 length: 15 amino acids. After removal of 5 bases from V and 7 bases from J, the junction contained 8 bases not matched to a gene. The CDR3 sequence is CASSLRLAGEMTQYF. CDR3 DNA: TGTGCCAGCAGTCTGAGACTAGCGGGAGAGATGACCCAGTACTTC.

J is TRBJ1-4 and V is TRBV2, with D tentatively TRBD1 (5 bases). Trimming stripped 6 bases from V and 6 bases from J, with 14 bases between. Germline loops: CDR1 SNHLY, CDR2 FYNNEI. CDR3 length: 14 residues. CDR3 in amino acids: CASSLWGGDEKLFF. The CDR3 DNA reads TGTGCCAGCAGCCTATGGGGAGGGGATGAAAAACTGTTTTTT.

V and J are TRBV24-1 and TRBJ1-2; 9 nucleotides match TRBD1. Looked up from germline, CDR1 is KGHDR and CDR2 is SFDVKD. V shed 2 bases, J shed 8 bases, and the junction held 5 bases outside the gene matches. This CDR3 region has 14 residues. CDR3 coding DNA: TGTGCCACCAGTGATTACCGGGACAGGGTGGGCTACACCTTC. Protein: CATSDYRDRVGYTF.

The V and J genes are TRBV6-5 and TRBJ1-1; TRBD1 is a possible D gene (6 bases). From germline, CDR1 is MNHEY and CDR2 SVGAGI. Trimming shortened V by 4 bases and J by 11 bases, and 20 bases separated the two germline ends. The CDR3 runs 14 residues. The CDR3 nucleotides read TGTGCCAGCAGTTCCATTACAGGGATGTCCCGGGCTTTCTTT. Its protein product is CASSSITGMSRAFF.

The CDR3 coding sequence is TGTGCCACCAGTGATCCCAGAGGCACCGGGGAGCTGTTTTTT. Residues: CATSDPRGTGELFF. The chain employs TRBV24-1 and TRBJ2-2; D not resolved. The CDR3 sequence is 14 residues long. V was pared by 3 bases and J by 4 bases, with 8 bases between. CDR1 is KGHDR and CDR2 is SFDVKD in the germline V gene.

The sample holds a few counts of this clone. The rearrangement links TRBV2 to TRBJ1-4, with 7 bases lining up with TRBD1. The V segment lost 3 bases and the J segment 7 bases; nucleotides outside the gene matches: 5. CDR3 size: 14 residues. Germline V gives CDR1 SNHLY, CDR2 FYNNEI. In DNA, the CDR3 is TGTGCCAGCAGTGACGGGACAGTGCGTGAAAAACTGTTTTTT. This encodes CASSDGTVREKLFF. Full variable domain (remainder filled in from reference TRBV2 and TRBJ1-4): EPEVTQTPSHQVTQMGQEVILRCVPISNHLYFYWYRQILGQKVEFLVSFYNNEISEKSEIFDDQFSVERPDGSNFTLKIRSTKLEDSAMYFCASSDGTVREKLFFGSGTQLSVL.

The rearrangement uses TRBV7-2 and TRBJ1-2, with D unclear. CDR1 is SGHTA, CDR2 FQGNSA, per germline. The CDR3 runs to 13 residues. Trimming shortened V by 5 bases and J by 9 bases, and 16 bases separated the two germline ends. Here the CDR3 DNA reads TGTGCCAGCAGCCCCTCGGGAGGGCCTCGCTACACCTTC. Encoded protein: CASSPSGGPRYTF.

J is TRBJ1-6 and V is TRBV28, with TRBD1 identical over 7 bases. The germline CDR1 and CDR2 sequences are MDHEN and SYDVKM. The CDR3 contains 16 residues. The V gene end was trimmed by 5 bases and the J gene end by 1 base; junction bases not matched to a gene: 5. The CDR3: CASSHRGPSYNSPLHF. In DNA form, the CDR3 reads TGTGCCAGCAGTCACAGGGGCCCGTCCTATAATTCACCCCTCCACTTT. Combining the CDR3 with reference TRBV28 and TRBJ1-6 gives the whole variable domain DVKVTQSSRYLVKRTGEKVFLECVQDMDHENMFWYRQDPGLGLRLIYFSYDVKMKEKGDIPEGYSVSREKKERFSLILESASTNQTSMYLCASSHRGPSYNSPLHFGNGTRLTVT.

The V and J genes are TRBV24-1 and TRBJ2-2, with D possibly matching TRBD2 (6 bases). Germline CDR1 is KGHDR and CDR2 is SFDVKD. The CDR3 covers 16 residues. Trimming stripped 9 bases from V and 0 bases from J, with 16 bases between. The CDR3 sequence: CATSPGRTTNTGELFF. The CDR3, as DNA: TGTGCCACCTCCCCAGGGAGGACAACGAACACCGGGGAGCTGTTTTTT.

The rearrangement joins TRBV7-2 to TRBJ2-5; the D is unclear. V was cut by 5 bases and J by 5 bases, with 12 bases left in between. This CDR3 comprises 13 residues. Germline V gene data show CDR1 as SGHTA and CDR2 as FQGNSA. CDR3 loop: CASSRNPRETQYF. The CDR3 region has the DNA TGTGCCAGCAGCAGAAACCCTCGGGAGACCCAGTACTTC. The full variable domain, with the rest looked up from reference TRBV7-2 and TRBJ2-5, is GAGVSQSPSNKVTEKGKDVELRCDPISGHTALYWYRQSLGQGLEFLIYFQGNSAPDKSGLPSDRFSAERTGGSVSTLTIQRTQQEDSAVYLCASSRNPRETQYFGPGTRLLVL.

The rearrangement uses TRBV7-2 and TRBJ2-5, with D unclear. This CDR3 is 13 amino acids long. V dropped 3 bases and J dropped 3 bases, with 8 bases sitting between them. The V gene's germline CDR1 is SGHTA and CDR2 FQGNSA. The CDR3 loop is CASSLRREETQYF. In DNA, the CDR3 is TGTGCCAGCAGCTTGAGACGGGAAGAGACCCAGTACTTC. The full variable domain, its missing parts supplied by reference TRBV7-2 and TRBJ2-5, is GAGVSQSPSNKVTEKGKDVELRCDPISGHTALYWYRQSLGQGLEFLIYFQGNSAPDKSGLPSDRFSAERTGGSVSTLTIQRTQQEDSAVYLCASSLRREETQYFGPGTRLLVL.

About this clone: Different DNA sequences within this sample yield the same CDR3. The chain couples TRBV7-9 to TRBJ2-7, with 7 bases identical to TRBD1. Per germline, CDR1 SEHNR and CDR2 FQNEAQ (reference sequence). This CDR3 is built from 13 residues. The ends lost 6 bases at V and 3 bases at J; junction bases unmatched: 5. CDR3: CASSPGQSYEQYF. The CDR3 DNA sequence: TGTGCCAGCAGTCCGGGACAGAGCTACGAGCAGTACTTC.

The chain combines TRBV4-2 with TRBJ2-5; 7 bases fit TRBD1. The CDR3 is 15 residues long. After removal of 1 base from V and 5 bases from J, the junction contained 7 bases not matched to a gene. Germline CDR1 is LGHNA and CDR2 is YNFKEQ. The CDR3 loop reads CASSQGQGLAETQYF. The CDR3 DNA is TGTGCCAGCAGCCAAGGACAGGGTTTAGCGGAGACCCAGTACTTC.

This clone was counted only a few times. The CDR3 DNA sequence: TGTGCCAGCAGCTTAGAGTCAGGGGGGACCCAGTACTTC. Its translation: CASSLESGGTQYF. This chain connects TRBV7-2 to TRBJ2-5, with 7 bases matching TRBD1. This CDR3 has 13 residues. Germline V gene sequence: CDR1 SGHTA, CDR2 FQGNSA. V was pared by 1 base and J by 7 bases, with 3 bases of the junction left unmatched.

This chain links TRBV3-1 (or the pseudogene TRBV3-2) with TRBJ1-2; D may be TRBD1 (6 bases). Trimming took 6 bases from V and 7 from J, leaving 12 bases between them. CDR1 and CDR2 from the germline V gene are LGHDT and YNNKEL (reference sequence). The CDR3 has 12 residues. CDR3 amino acids: CASSRTGIGYTF. The CDR3 nucleotides are TGTGCCAGCAGTAGAACAGGGATTGGCTACACCTTC.

Only one count was recorded for this clone. The rearrangement joins TRBV5-6 to TRBJ1-2; no clear D gene. Germline V CDR1 and CDR2: SGHDT, YYEEEE. V lost 4 bases and J lost 4, with 11 bases in between. CDR3 length equals 13 residues. CDR3 nucleotides: TGTGCCAGCAGCCCCGGACTCCGCTATGGCTACACCTTC. This sequence encodes CASSPGLRYGYTF. Full variable domain (rest looked up from reference TRBV5-6 and TRBJ1-2): DAGVTQSPTHLIKTRGQQVTLRCSPKSGHDTVSWYQQALGQGPQFIFQYYEEEERQRGNFPDRFSGHQFPNYSSELNVNALLLGDSALYLCASSPGLRYGYTFGSGTRLTVV.

This chain joins TRBV9 and TRBJ1-2; D is uncertain. Trimming left V 0 bases short and J 0 bases short, with 6 bases between. Germline loops: CDR1 SGDLS, CDR2 YYNGEE. The CDR3 has 14 amino acids. The CDR3 DNA is TGTGCCAGCAGCGTAGGTCCAGCTAACTATGGCTACACCTTC. Translation gives CASSVGPANYGYTF.

The CDR3 nucleotides read TGTGCCAGCAGAACTAGCGGGGGTTACACCGGGGAGCTGTTTTTT. It codes for CASRTSGGYTGELFF. The chain uses TRBV7-9 and TRBJ2-2; 11 nucleotides match TRBD2. The length of the CDR3 is 15 residues. The V segment lost 6 bases and the J segment 3 bases; nucleotides outside the gene matches: 3. Germline assignment: CDR1 SEHNR and CDR2 FQNEAQ (reference sequence).

V is TRBV28 and J is TRBJ2-7; 11 bases align to TRBD2. V was clipped by 6 bases and J by 4 bases; unmatched bases: 11. The CDR3 runs 16 residues. From germline, CDR1 is MDHEN and CDR2 SYDVKM. Here the CDR3 reads CASSPQELAGAYEQYF. The CDR3 nucleotides read TGTGCCAGCAGCCCCCAGGAACTAGCGGGAGCTTACGAGCAGTACTTC. The complete variable domain, with remaining parts taken from reference TRBV28 and TRBJ2-7, reads DVKVTQSSRYLVKRTGEKVFLECVQDMDHENMFWYRQDPGLGLRLIYFSYDVKMKEKGDIPEGYSVSREKKERFSLILESASTNQTSMYLCASSPQELAGAYEQYFGPGTRLTVT.